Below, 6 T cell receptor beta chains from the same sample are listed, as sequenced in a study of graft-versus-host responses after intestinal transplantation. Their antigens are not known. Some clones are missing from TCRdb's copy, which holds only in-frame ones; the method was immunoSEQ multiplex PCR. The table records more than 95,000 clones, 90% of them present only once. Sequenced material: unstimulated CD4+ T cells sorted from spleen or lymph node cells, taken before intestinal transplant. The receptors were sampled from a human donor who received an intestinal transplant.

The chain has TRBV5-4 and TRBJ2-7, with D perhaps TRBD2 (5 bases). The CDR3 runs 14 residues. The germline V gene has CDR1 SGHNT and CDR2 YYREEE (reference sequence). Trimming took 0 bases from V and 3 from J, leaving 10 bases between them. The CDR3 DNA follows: TGTGCCAGCAGCTTGGCAGGAGGCGACTACGAGCAGTACTTC. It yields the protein CASSLAGGDYEQYF. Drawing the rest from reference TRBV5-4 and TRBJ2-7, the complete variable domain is ETGVTQSPTHLIKTRGQQVTLRCSSQSGHNTVSWYQQALGQGPQFIFQYYREEENGRGNFPPRFSGLQFPNYSSELNVNALELDDSALYLCASSLAGGDYEQYFGPGTRLTVT.

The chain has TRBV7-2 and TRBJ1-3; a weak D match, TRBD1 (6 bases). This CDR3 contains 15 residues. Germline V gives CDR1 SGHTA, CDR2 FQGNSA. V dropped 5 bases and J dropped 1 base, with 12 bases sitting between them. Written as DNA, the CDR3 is TGTGCCAGCAGCGCTACAGGGACATCTGGAAACACCATATATTTT. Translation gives CASSATGTSGNTIYF.

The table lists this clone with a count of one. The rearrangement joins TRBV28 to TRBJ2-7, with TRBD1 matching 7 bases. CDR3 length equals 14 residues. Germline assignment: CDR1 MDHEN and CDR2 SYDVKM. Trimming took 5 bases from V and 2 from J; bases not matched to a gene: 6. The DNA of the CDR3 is TGTGCCAGCAGTCCCACAGGGGTAACCTACGAGCAGTACTTC. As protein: CASSPTGVTYEQYF. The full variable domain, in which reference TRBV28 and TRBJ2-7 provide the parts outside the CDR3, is DVKVTQSSRYLVKRTGEKVFLECVQDMDHENMFWYRQDPGLGLRLIYFSYDVKMKEKGDIPEGYSVSREKKERFSLILESASTNQTSMYLCASSPTGVTYEQYFGPGTRLTVT.

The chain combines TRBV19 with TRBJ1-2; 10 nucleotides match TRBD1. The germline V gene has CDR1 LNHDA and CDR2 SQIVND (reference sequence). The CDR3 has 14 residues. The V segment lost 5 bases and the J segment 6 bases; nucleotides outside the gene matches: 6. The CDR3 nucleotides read TGTGCCAGTAGTTGGGACAGGGGTAAGGATGGCTACACCTTC. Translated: CASSWDRGKDGYTF. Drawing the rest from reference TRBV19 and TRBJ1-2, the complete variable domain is DGGITQSPKYLFRKEGQNVTLSCEQNLNHDAMYWYRQDPGQGLRLIYYSQIVNDFQKGDIAEGYSVSREKKESFPLTVTSAQKNPTAFYLCASSWDRGKDGYTFGSGTRLTVV.

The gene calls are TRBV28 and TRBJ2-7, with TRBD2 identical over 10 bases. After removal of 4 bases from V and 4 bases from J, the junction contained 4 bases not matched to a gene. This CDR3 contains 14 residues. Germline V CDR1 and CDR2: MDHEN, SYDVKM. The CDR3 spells CASSSTSGNYEQYF. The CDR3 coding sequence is TGTGCCAGCAGTTCTACTAGCGGGAATTACGAGCAGTACTTC.

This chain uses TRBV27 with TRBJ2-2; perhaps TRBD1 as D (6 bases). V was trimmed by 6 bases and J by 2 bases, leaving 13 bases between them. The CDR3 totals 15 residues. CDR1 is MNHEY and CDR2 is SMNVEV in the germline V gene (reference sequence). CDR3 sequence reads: CASSPGTPNTGELFF. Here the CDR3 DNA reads TGTGCCAGCAGCCCCGGGACACCCAACACCGGGGAGCTGTTTTTT.